These 31 T cell receptor beta chains share one sample of origin, sequenced in a study of blood T cell repertoires in COVID-19 (dated by TCRdb to 2020 to 2021). The receptor library was made with the immunoSEQ multiplex PCR assay. Held by TCRdb, this immuneACCESS table contains in-frame sequences only and omits some clones. Under half of the omission traces to an unresolved V gene where checked; the cause of the rest is unknown. This sample is represented by a few hundred thousand clones; 83% of them were singletons. About 4.8% of the sample is held by the ten biggest clonotypes. Sample: PBMCs or T cells enriched from blood (not recorded which). These receptors were collected from a woman between 45 and 65 years old who had recovered from COVID-19.

Worth noting for this clone: Its ends do not fully match the called genes, so a read error is possible. V is TRBV7-2 and J is TRBJ2-1, with TRBD1 identical over 10 bases. The CDR3 runs to 12 residues. CDR1 is SGHTA, CDR2 FQGNSA, per germline. As DNA, the CDR3 is TGTGCCAGCAGCTTGATGGGACAGGGGATCCTCTTC. It encodes CASSLMGQGILF.

V gene TRBV15 combines with J gene TRBJ2-5, with TRBD2 matching 12 bases. V lost 3 bases, J lost 5 bases, and 4 bases stayed unmatched. CDR1 LNHNV and CDR2 YYDKDF come from the germline V gene (reference sequence). This CDR3 has 15 amino acids. CDR3 sequence: CATSRTSGGGETQYF. The CDR3 bases are TGTGCCACCAGCAGGACTAGCGGGGGTGGGGAGACCCAGTACTTC.

The chain uses TRBV7-7 and TRBJ2-2, with 7 bases aligning to TRBD1. The V gene end was trimmed by 4 bases and the J gene end by 2 bases; junction bases not matched to a gene: 10. Germline loops: CDR1 SSHAT, CDR2 FNYEAQ (reference sequence). This CDR3 has 17 residues. CDR3 residues: CASSYSGGAGNTGELFF. For the CDR3, the DNA is TGTGCCAGCAGCTATTCAGGGGGAGCTGGTAACACCGGGGAGCTGTTTTTT. The full variable domain, its missing parts supplied by reference TRBV7-7 and TRBJ2-2, is GAGVSQSPRYKVTKRGQDVTLRCDPISSHATLYWYQQALGQGPEFLTYFNYEAQPDKSGLPSDRFSAERPEGSISTLTIQRTEQRDSAMYRCASSYSGGAGNTGELFFGEGSRLTVL.

This clone was counted a single time. The genes are TRBV6-1 and TRBJ1-2; tentative D call: TRBD1 (5 bases). The germline V and J ends were trimmed by 2 bases and 5 bases, with 12 bases remaining between them. CDR3 size: 14 residues. CDR1 and CDR2 (germline): MNHNS, SASEGT. The CDR3: CASSELRGLYGYTF. The CDR3 region has the DNA TGTGCCAGCAGTGAACTCCGGGGGTTATATGGCTACACCTTC.

Remarks on this clone: Germline and junction disagree at one end, which may indicate a read error. The gene calls are TRBV7-9 and TRBJ1-5; D unresolved. Germline V CDR1 and CDR2: SEHNR, FQNEAQ (reference sequence). The CDR3 consists of 14 residues. The DNA of the CDR3 is TGTGCCAGCAGCTTAGGGACTCGCAAACAGCCCCAGCATTTT. It codes for CASSLGTRKQPQHF. The variable domain in full, completed from reference TRBV7-9 and TRBJ1-5, reads DTGVSQNPRHKITKRGQNVTFRCDPISEHNRLYWYRQTLGQGPEFLTYFQNEAQLEKSRLLSDRFSAERPKGSFSTLEIQRTEQGDSAMYLCASSLGTRKQPQHFGDGTRLSIL.

The CDR3 sequence: CASSPFYSPLHF. Written as DNA, the CDR3 is TGCGCCAGCAGTCCGTTCTATTCACCCCTCCACTTT. This chain connects TRBV23-1 to TRBJ1-6, with no clear D. TRBV23-1 is an open reading frame, and its role is uncertain. V lost 4 bases to trimming and J lost 8 bases, with 6 bases between them. The CDR3 runs to 12 residues.

The chain uses TRBV7-3 and TRBJ1-2, with D unresolved. The CDR3 spans 13 residues. Trimming removed 5 bases at V and 3 bases at J, with 10 bases between. Germline values: CDR1 SGHTA, CDR2 FQGTGA. The CDR3 nucleotides read TGTGCCAGCAGCCCCAACCCGGACTATGGCTACACCTTC. Protein: CASSPNPDYGYTF.

The chain carries TRBV4-3 and TRBJ1-4; tentatively, D is TRBD1 (6 bases). V lost 2 bases and J lost 7, with 17 bases in between. Germline loops: CDR1 LGHNA, CDR2 YSLEER. This CDR3 contains 16 residues. In DNA form, the CDR3 reads TGCGCCAGCAGCCAATCGGCTGGCAGGGGCGGTGAAAAACTGTTTTTT. Amino acids: CASSQSAGRGGEKLFF.

This clone was counted a single time. This rearrangement joins TRBV6-5 to TRBJ1-2, with 9 bases aligning to TRBD1. The CDR3 covers 15 residues. The V segment lost 6 bases and the J segment 4 bases; nucleotides outside the gene matches: 9. Looked up from germline, CDR1 is MNHEY and CDR2 is SVGAGI. As DNA, the CDR3 is TGTGCCAGCAGGAGAGGGGACAGGGATAGCTATGGCTACACCTTC. Translating gives CASRRGDRDSYGYTF.

The chain has TRBV7-9 and TRBJ1-1; the D is unclear. The CDR3 totals 12 residues. Germline lookup yields CDR1 SEHNR and CDR2 FQNEAQ (reference sequence). The V and J ends lost 3 bases and 8 bases respectively, with 10 bases between them. The CDR3 reads CASSFPGSEAFF. Written as DNA, the CDR3 is TGTGCCAGCAGCTTCCCGGGTTCGGAAGCTTTCTTT.

V usage is TRBV5-1 and J usage is TRBJ1-2; D unresolved. V lost 3 bases and J 8 bases, leaving 14 bases between the germline ends. The CDR3 covers 13 residues. Germline loops: CDR1 SGHRS, CDR2 YFSETQ. CDR3 region: CASSSATPGGYTF. In DNA form, the CDR3 reads TGCGCCAGCAGCTCAGCGACCCCGGGGGGCTACACCTTC. Complete variable domain (other parts from reference TRBV5-1 and TRBJ1-2): KAGVTQTPRYLIKTRGQQVTLSCSPISGHRSVSWYQQTPGQGLQFLFEYFSETQRNKGNFPGRFSGRQFSNSRSEMNVSTLELGDSALYLCASSSATPGGYTFGSGTRLTVV.

This clone showed up just once. V gene TRBV18 combines with J gene TRBJ1-1; D remains unclear. The CDR3 extends over 14 amino acids. The V gene's germline CDR1 is KGHSH and CDR2 LQKENI. V lost 1 base and J 4 bases, leaving 10 bases between the germline ends. For the CDR3, the DNA is TGTGCCAGCTCACCACGAGGGTTCTCCACTGAAGCTTTCTTT. The encoded protein is CASSPRGFSTEAFF.

The chain uses TRBV6-5 and TRBJ1-2, with D unclear. This CDR3 comprises 12 residues. The V end lost 7 bases, the J end lost 2 bases, and 8 bases lay between the germline ends. CDR1 and CDR2 (germline): MNHEY, SVGAGI. CDR3 loop: CASTTGNYGYTF. In DNA form, the CDR3 reads TGTGCCAGCACCACGGGGAACTATGGCTACACCTTC.

The rearrangement uses TRBV10-3 and TRBJ1-1, with a possible D match to TRBD1 (6 bases). Germline V CDR1 and CDR2: ENHRY, SYGVKD. The CDR3 runs 15 residues. V dropped 0 bases and J dropped 3 bases, with 11 bases sitting between them. The CDR3 sequence is CAISESTGSYTEAFF. DNA for the CDR3: TGTGCCATCAGTGAGTCGACAGGTTCGTACACTGAAGCTTTCTTT.

The chain has TRBV5-1 and TRBJ1-4; 12 bases are shared with TRBD1. The CDR3 loop spans 16 amino acids. J lost 7 bases, V lost 4 bases, and 8 bases had no gene match. Germline lookup yields CDR1 SGHRS and CDR2 YFSETQ. CDR3 in amino acids: CASSLTGQGAFEKLFF. The CDR3 nucleotides read TGCGCCAGCAGCCTAACGGGACAGGGGGCGTTTGAAAAACTGTTTTTT. The full variable domain, rest sourced from reference TRBV5-1 and TRBJ1-4, is KAGVTQTPRYLIKTRGQQVTLSCSPISGHRSVSWYQQTPGQGLQFLFEYFSETQRNKGNFPGRFSGRQFSNSRSEMNVSTLELGDSALYLCASSLTGQGAFEKLFFGSGTQLSVL.

CDR3 DNA sequence: TGTGCCAGCAACAACTATCAGGGGGCAGGGAACACTGAAGCTTTCTTT. Translating it yields CASNNYQGAGNTEAFF. This sequence joins TRBV7-2 and TRBJ1-1; TRBD1 aligns across 8 bases. V was pared by 7 bases and J by 1 base, with 11 bases of the junction left unmatched. There are 16 residues in the CDR3. CDR1 is SGHTA, CDR2 FQGNSA, per germline.

The chain is built from TRBV2 and TRBJ2-1; 11 bases align to TRBD2. There are 16 residues in the CDR3. The V segment lost 2 bases and the J segment 10 bases; nucleotides outside the gene matches: 10. CDR1 SNHLY and CDR2 FYNNEI come from the germline V gene. For the CDR3, the DNA is TGTGCCAGCAGTGAATCCCTAGCGGGGGGAAAAGGCGAGCAGTTCTTC. The encoded protein is CASSESLAGGKGEQFF.

This clone was recorded only once. The chain couples TRBV12-3 or TRBV12-4 to TRBJ2-7; 9 bases are shared with TRBD1. The length of the CDR3 is 13 residues. The V gene end was trimmed by 6 bases and the J gene end by 3 bases; junction bases not matched to a gene: 3. The CDR3 DNA reads as TGTGCCAGCAGCCGACAGGGGGACTACGAGCAGTACTTC. Protein: CASSRQGDYEQYF.

This clone was picked up a small number of times. The chain combines TRBV2 with TRBJ2-7, with 8 bases that match TRBD1. The CDR3 totals 14 residues. Germline CDR1 and CDR2: SNHLY and FYNNEI. V trimming: 5 bases; J trimming: 2 bases; junction bases outside the gene matches: 5. CDR3: CASSPGQVTYEQYF. The CDR3 coding sequence is TGTGCCAGCAGTCCGGGACAGGTTACCTACGAGCAGTACTTC.

This clone was picked up one time. The rearrangement uses TRBV6-2 or TRBV6-3 and TRBJ2-1; D perhaps matches TRBD2 (6 bases). V was trimmed by 0 bases and J by 8 bases, leaving 17 bases between them. Germline lookup yields CDR1 MNHEY and CDR2 SVGEGT. CDR3 size: 16 residues. The CDR3, as DNA: TGTGCCAGCAGTTACTCCCCCGGGACTTTTTTCTATGAGCAGTTCTTC. Amino acid sequence: CASSYSPGTFFYEQFF.

This sequence joins TRBV7-2 and TRBJ2-1; D might be TRBD1 (6 bases). Germline lookup yields CDR1 SGHTA and CDR2 FQGNSA. CDR3 length: 15 residues. Trimming removed 5 bases from V and 6 bases from J, with 17 bases in between. In DNA, the CDR3 is TGTGCCAGCAGCCCGCAACGACAGGTCGGCAATGAGCAGTTCTTC. Translated, it gives CASSPQRQVGNEQFF.

The V gene is TRBV18, the J gene TRBJ1-4; weak D call: TRBD1 (5 bases). CDR1 is KGHSH, CDR2 LQKENI, per germline. The CDR3 is 17 residues long. The V gene lost 3 bases and the J gene lost 0 bases, with 14 bases spanning the gap. In nucleotides, the CDR3 is TGTGCCAGCTCACCGCGTCTCAGGGATCCAACTAATGAAAAACTGTTTTTT. Residues: CASSPRLRDPTNEKLFF.

This clone has just one count. The V and J genes are TRBV11-2 and TRBJ1-2; 9 nucleotides line up with TRBD1. In germline, CDR1 is SGHAT, CDR2 FQNNGV. The CDR3 runs to 17 residues. J was trimmed by 0 bases and V by 5 bases; bases with no gene match: 10. CDR3 in DNA: TGTGCCAGCAGCCGGGGACAGGGAGGAGTATCTAACTATGGCTACACCTTC. Its translation is CASSRGQGGVSNYGYTF.

This chain uses TRBV5-4 with TRBJ1-3; D not certain. CDR1 and CDR2 (germline): SGHNT, YYREEE (reference sequence). The V end was cut by 3 bases, the J end by 8 bases, with 18 bases between. The CDR3 loop spans 15 amino acids. CDR3 residues: CASSSHVAPADTIYF. The CDR3 DNA sequence: TGTGCCAGCAGCTCCCACGTGGCCCCGGCGGACACCATATATTTT.

This clone was detected once. This rearrangement joins TRBV7-8 to TRBJ1-2; D is unclear. Germline V gene data show CDR1 as SGHVS and CDR2 as FQNEAQ. V was trimmed by 5 bases and J by 2 bases, leaving 15 bases between them. This CDR3 is built from 15 residues. In DNA, the CDR3 is TGTGCCAGCAGCCCCAGAGGCTCGACCAACTATGGCTACACCTTC. Its translation: CASSPRGSTNYGYTF.

The rearrangement links TRBV4-3 to TRBJ2-7, with 9 bases identical to TRBD1. With 0 bases clipped from V and 3 bases from J, the junction kept 3 bases outside the gene matches. Germline CDR1 and CDR2: LGHNA and YSLEER. This CDR3 comprises 15 residues. For the CDR3, the DNA is TGCGCCAGCAGCCAAGAAAGGGACAGGGACTACGAGCAGTACTTC. Translating gives CASSQERDRDYEQYF.

CDR3 sequence: CASSLNPGTGGLYGYTF. CDR3 nucleotide sequence: TGTGCCAGCAGCTTAAATCCCGGGACAGGGGGTCTCTATGGCTACACCTTC. The chain employs TRBV7-8 and TRBJ1-2; 11 bases map to TRBD1. The CDR3 extends over 17 amino acids. The J segment lost 4 bases and the V segment lost 2 bases, leaving 9 bases of the junction unmatched. CDR1 is SGHVS, CDR2 FQNEAQ, per germline. Drawing the rest from reference TRBV7-8 and TRBJ1-2, the complete variable domain is GAGVSQSPRYKVAKRGQDVALRCDPISGHVSLFWYQQALGQGPEFLTYFQNEAQLDKSGLPSDRFFAERPEGSVSTLKIQRTQQEDSAVYLCASSLNPGTGGLYGYTFGSGTRLTVV.

This chain connects TRBV5-6 to TRBJ2-1; TRBD2 is a possible D gene (5 bases). The CDR3 has 13 residues. CDR1 and CDR2 from the germline V gene are SGHDT and YYEEEE. With 0 bases removed from V and 9 bases from J, the gap between germline ends came to 10 bases. For the CDR3, the DNA is TGTGCCAGCAGCTTGGGGGGAGAAATTGAGCAGTTCTTC. Protein: CASSLGGEIEQFF.

The CDR3 region is CASTLEGVGNQPQHF. The CDR3 DNA follows: TGTGCCAGCACCCTAGAAGGGGTCGGCAATCAGCCCCAGCATTTT. This chain uses TRBV6-6 with TRBJ1-5, with a weak D call TRBD1 (5 bases). The germline V gene encodes CDR1 MNHNY and CDR2 SVGAGI (reference sequence). Trimming removed 7 bases at V and 2 bases at J, with 15 bases between. The CDR3 is made up of 15 amino acids.

The chain is built from TRBV11-2 and TRBJ2-6, with a tentative D call TRBD2 (5 bases). The CDR3 runs to 15 residues. The germline CDR1 and CDR2 sequences are SGHAT and FQNNGV. Trimming shortened V by 4 bases and J by 1 base, and 8 bases separated the two germline ends. The CDR3 sequence: CASSSPGSGANVLTF. DNA for the CDR3: TGTGCCAGCAGCTCCCCGGGGTCTGGGGCCAACGTCCTGACTTTC.

The sample holds one count of this clone. The chain links TRBV3-1 (or the pseudogene TRBV3-2) to TRBJ1-5; tentatively, D is TRBD1 (5 bases). V was cut by 0 bases and J by 6 bases, with 12 bases left in between. The germline gives CDR1 LGHDT, CDR2 YNNKEL (reference sequence). The CDR3 extends over 15 amino acids. Here the CDR3 DNA reads TGTGCCAGCAGCCAAGACGGGGCGGGGAGTCAGCCCCAGCATTTT. Translation gives CASSQDGAGSQPQHF.